One sample yielded the 32 T cell receptor beta chains listed below, sequenced in a study of T cells in localized non-small cell lung cancer (dated by TCRdb to about 2020). The method was the immunoSEQ multiplex PCR assay. Held by TCRdb, this immuneACCESS table contains in-frame sequences only and omits some clones. Under half of the omission traces to an unresolved V gene where checked; the cause of the rest is unknown. The sample has about 75,000 clones on record, 65% to 85% of them singletons. Approximately 9.6% of the sample is taken by the ten largest. Source: peripheral blood, taken before any cancer treatment. The receptors were sampled from an older female donor with stage I lung adenocarcinoma.

The chain links TRBV20-1 to TRBJ2-7; D unresolved. In germline, CDR1 is DFQATT, CDR2 SNEGSKA (reference sequence). The CDR3 has 11 residues. Trimming shortened V by 7 bases and J by 7 bases, and 14 bases separated the two germline ends. The DNA for the CDR3 is TGCAGTGAGATGGGTAAAAGGGAGCAGTACTTC. It specifies CSEMGKREQYF.

The chain combines TRBV28 with TRBJ2-5; D remains ambiguous. Trimming stripped 4 bases from V and 2 bases from J, with 11 bases between. In germline, CDR1 is MDHEN, CDR2 SYDVKM. This CDR3 spans 14 amino acids. The CDR3: CASSYRTEQETQYF. The CDR3 nucleotides read TGTGCCAGCAGTTATCGGACGGAACAAGAGACCCAGTACTTC.

This chain joins TRBV7-2 and TRBJ1-4, with 9 bases lining up with TRBD1. The J segment lost 7 bases and the V segment lost 5 bases, leaving 2 bases of the junction unmatched. This CDR3 spans 13 amino acids. Per the germline V gene, CDR1 is SGHTA and CDR2 is FQGNSA. This CDR3 reads CASSGDRVEKLFF. CDR3 DNA sequence: TGTGCCAGCAGCGGGGACAGGGTTGAAAAACTGTTTTTT.

The V gene is TRBV19, the J gene TRBJ1-1; 8 positions match TRBD1. The CDR3 covers 15 residues. The V and J ends lost 2 bases and 1 base, in that order; junction bases with no gene match: 3. Looked up from germline, CDR1 is LNHDA and CDR2 is SQIVND (reference sequence). For the CDR3, the DNA is TGTGCCAGTAGTATACAGGGGGCGAGGAACACTGAAGCTTTCTTT. Translating gives CASSIQGARNTEAFF.

The V call is TRBV29-1, the J call TRBJ1-3; weak D call: TRBD1 (6 bases). This CDR3 is 12 amino acids long. Looked up from germline, CDR1 is SQVTM and CDR2 is ANQGSEA. CDR3 bases: TGCAGTGTACAGGGAACTGGAAACACCATATATTTT. Translated: CSVQGTGNTIYF. Supplemented by reference TRBV29-1 and TRBJ1-3, the full variable domain reads SAVISQKPSRDICQRGTSLTIQCQVDSQVTMMFWYRQQPGQSLTLIATANQGSEATYESGFVIDKFPISRPNLTFSTLTVSNMSPEDSSIYLCSVQGTGNTIYFGEGSWLTVV.

This chain uses TRBV27 with TRBJ2-7, with TRBD2 identical over 7 bases. Trimming at V came to 7 bases and at J to 3 bases, leaving 27 bases not matched to a gene. Per the germline V gene, CDR1 is MNHEY and CDR2 is SMNVEV (reference sequence). There are 20 residues in the CDR3. As DNA, the CDR3 is TGTGCCAGCACCCTACGGATGAGAGGGAGGGGCCTCCTGTATAACTACGAGCAGTACTTC. This translates into CASTLRMRGRGLLYNYEQYF.

This clone was picked up a small number of times. The chain's CDR3 is CASSVDSDGGGSVKEFF. CDR3 nucleotide sequence: TGTGCCAGCAGCGTAGACTCCGATGGCGGGGGATCGGTGAAGGAGTTCTTC. The chain joins TRBV9 to TRBJ2-1; 7 bases agree with TRBD2. The CDR3 spans 17 residues. Germline CDR1 SGDLS, CDR2 YYNGEE. V lost 0 bases, J lost 14 bases, and 20 bases stayed unmatched.

This clone has just one count. V is TRBV7-2 and J is TRBJ1-2; possible D gene TRBD1, 5 bases. CDR1 is SGHTA and CDR2 is FQGNSA in the germline V gene. The CDR3 consists of 17 residues. The V end lost 5 bases, the J end lost 4 bases, and 23 bases lay between the germline ends. The CDR3 bases are TGTGCCAGCAGCCCGTCGCGCCTCGCAGGGAGAGTCTATGGCTACACCTTC. It encodes CASSPSRLAGRVYGYTF.

CDR3 DNA: TGTGCCAGCTCAGTATCTACCGGGGGGAGGAACACTGAAGCTTTCTTT. This encodes CASSVSTGGRNTEAFF. V is TRBV18 and J is TRBJ1-1, with D possibly matching TRBD1 (5 bases). Trimming removed 5 bases from V and 1 base from J, with 17 bases in between. Germline V gives CDR1 KGHSH, CDR2 LQKENI. The CDR3 contains 16 residues. The whole variable domain, filled in from reference TRBV18 and TRBJ1-1, reads NAGVMQNPRHLVRRRGQEARLRCSPMKGHSHVYWYRQLPEEGLKFMVYLQKENIIDESGMPKERFSAEFPKEGPSILRIQQVVRGDSAAYFCASSVSTGGRNTEAFFGQGTRLTVV.

The chain recombines TRBV9 with TRBJ2-2; 8 bases fit TRBD2. The CDR3 contains 15 residues. Trimming took 3 bases from V and 7 from J; bases not matched to a gene: 8. Per the germline V gene, CDR1 is SGDLS and CDR2 is YYNGEE. Here the CDR3 DNA reads TGTGCCAGCAGCGCGGGACTAGGGGTAGGCGGGGAGCTGTTTTTT. Its protein product is CASSAGLGVGGELFF. Full variable domain (remainder filled in from reference TRBV9 and TRBJ2-2): DSGVTQTPKHLITATGQRVTLRCSPRSGDLSVYWYQQSLDQGLQFLIQYYNGEERAKGNILERFSAQQFPDLHSELNLSSLELGDSALYFCASSAGLGVGGELFFGEGSRLTVL.

With respect to this clone: Mismatch with germline at one junction end may stem from a read error. The chain carries TRBV4-2 and TRBJ1-3, with TRBD1 as a possible D gene (5 bases). Germline-derived CDR1 and CDR2 are LGHNA and YNFKEQ. The CDR3 is 14 residues long. The CDR3 region has the DNA TGTGCCAGCACCCAATGGGACGTTGGAAACACCATATATTTT. Amino acids: CASTQWDVGNTIYF.

The chain recombines TRBV30 with TRBJ1-6, with a weak D call TRBD1 (5 bases). The V gene lost 4 bases and the J gene lost 0 bases, with 16 bases spanning the gap. Germline-derived CDR1 and CDR2 are GTSNPN and SVGIG (reference sequence). The CDR3 sequence is 17 residues long. This CDR3 is CAWNVDRGTSYNSPLHF. CDR3 nucleotides: TGTGCCTGGAACGTCGATCGAGGGACCTCCTATAATTCACCCCTCCACTTT.

The table lists this clone with a few counts. The chain uses TRBV18 and TRBJ1-1; unclear D gene. Germline CDR1 reads KGHSH; CDR2 reads LQKENI. The CDR3 is 11 residues long. Trimming left V 8 bases short and J 1 base short, with 5 bases between. DNA of the CDR3: TGTGCCAGCACAGAGAACACTGAAGCTTTCTTT. Amino acids: CASTENTEAFF. Using reference TRBV18 and TRBJ1-1 for the parts outside the CDR3, the full variable domain is NAGVMQNPRHLVRRRGQEARLRCSPMKGHSHVYWYRQLPEEGLKFMVYLQKENIIDESGMPKERFSAEFPKEGPSILRIQQVVRGDSAAYFCASTENTEAFFGQGTRLTVV.

The CDR3 nucleotides read TGTGCCAGCAGTAACCTGGGACAGGCCTACGAGCAGTACTTC. Translation gives CASSNLGQAYEQYF. The chain employs TRBV27 and TRBJ2-7; 8 positions agree with TRBD1. J lost 2 bases, V lost 5 bases, and 5 bases had no gene match. Looked up from germline, CDR1 is MNHEY and CDR2 is SMNVEV (reference sequence). The CDR3 is 14 amino acids.

The V gene is TRBV7-9, the J gene TRBJ2-7; D remains unclear. This CDR3 has 15 residues. The V end was cut by 6 bases, the J end by 3 bases, with 18 bases between. The germline CDR1 and CDR2 sequences are SEHNR and FQNEAQ (reference sequence). The CDR3 sequence: CASSGPVAYGYEQYF. The CDR3 nucleotides are TGTGCCAGCAGTGGGCCCGTGGCTTACGGCTACGAGCAGTACTTC.

J is TRBJ2-2 and V is TRBV30, with D unresolved. V dropped 2 bases and J dropped 4 bases, with 5 bases sitting between them. The CDR3 is 12 residues long. Looked up from germline, CDR1 is GTSNPN and CDR2 is SVGIG (reference sequence). CDR3: CAWSLGTGELFF. CDR3 sequence (DNA): TGTGCCTGGAGTTTAGGCACCGGGGAGCTGTTTTTT.

The chain links TRBV7-3 to TRBJ1-2; D gene uncertain. With 1 base removed from V and 0 bases from J, the gap between germline ends came to 9 bases. The CDR3 runs to 15 residues. Germline V CDR1 and CDR2: SGHTA, FQGTGA. As DNA, the CDR3 is TGTGCCAGCAGCTTAAATCCAGCCTCTAACTATGGCTACACCTTC. Its protein is CASSLNPASNYGYTF.

This chain joins TRBV18 and TRBJ2-7, with TRBD2 identical over 7 bases. V lost 6 bases, J lost 0 bases, and 8 bases stayed unmatched. The CDR3 totals 15 residues. CDR1 and CDR2 (germline): KGHSH, LQKENI. The chain's CDR3 is CASSLWGGSSYEQYF. The CDR3 DNA follows: TGTGCCAGCTCGCTCTGGGGGGGGAGCTCCTACGAGCAGTACTTC.

In its sample, this clone is medium-sized. CDR3 region: CASSPYSDREPNEKLFF. The DNA of the CDR3 is TGTGCCAGCAGCCCGTACTCGGACAGGGAACCTAATGAAAAACTGTTTTTT. The V gene is TRBV5-6, the J gene TRBJ1-4; 8 bases line up with TRBD1. Germline assignment: CDR1 SGHDT and CDR2 YYEEEE. V lost 4 bases and J lost 3; bases outside the gene matches: 11. The CDR3 length is 17 residues.

The chain has TRBV7-9 and TRBJ2-7; D may be TRBD1 (5 bases). The CDR3 extends over 15 amino acids. Germline CDR1 reads SEHNR; CDR2 reads FQNEAQ (reference sequence). Trimming took off 4 bases at V and 0 bases at J, with 13 bases between the two ends. The CDR3 sequence: CASSSTVEISYEQYF. The CDR3 DNA reads TGTGCCAGCAGCTCGACAGTAGAAATCTCCTACGAGCAGTACTTC.

The sample holds a few counts of this clone. The chain recombines TRBV2 with TRBJ1-1; D is unclear. This CDR3 comprises 13 residues. The ends were cut back, 6 bases at V and 1 base at J, with 9 bases in the middle. CDR1 and CDR2 (germline): SNHLY, FYNNEI. CDR3 protein: CASRDRPNTEAFF. As DNA, the CDR3 is TGTGCCAGCAGGGACCGACCGAACACTGAAGCTTTCTTT.

This clone showed up just once. The rearrangement joins TRBV11-3 to TRBJ1-1, with 8 nucleotides matching TRBD1. V dropped 2 bases and J dropped 3; count of bases not matched to a gene: 8. The CDR3 has 16 amino acids. The germline V gene has CDR1 SGHNT and CDR2 YENEEA. CDR3 coding DNA: TGTGCCAGCAGCTTACGCAGGGGGCCCGCGTACACTGAAGCTTTCTTT. This encodes CASSLRRGPAYTEAFF.

This CDR3 reads CASSRRDAYEQYF. The CDR3 DNA reads TGTGCCAGCAGCCGCCGGGATGCCTACGAGCAGTACTTC. The V and J genes are TRBV7-9 and TRBJ2-7; D is possibly TRBD2 (5 bases). The CDR3 contains 13 residues. V lost 5 bases, J lost 2 bases, and 10 bases lay in between. Looked up from germline, CDR1 is SEHNR and CDR2 is FQNEAQ (reference sequence).

The rearrangement links TRBV4-1 to TRBJ1-1; no reliable D call. V lost 4 bases and J 5 bases, leaving 17 bases between the germline ends. The CDR3 is 15 residues long. Germline lookup yields CDR1 MGHRA and CDR2 YSYEKL. The CDR3 bases are TGCGCCAGCAGCCCCCAGAAGGTCATTGGGACTGAAGCTTTCTTT. Its translation: CASSPQKVIGTEAFF.

The chain carries TRBV27 and TRBJ2-1; D is ambiguous. This CDR3 comprises 13 residues. V dropped 3 bases and J dropped 8 bases, with 11 bases sitting between them. Germline V gene lookup returns CDR1 MNHEY and CDR2 SMNVEV (reference sequence). CDR3 residues: CASSFIGPDEQFF. CDR3 nucleotides: TGTGCCAGCAGTTTTATCGGGCCGGATGAGCAGTTCTTC.

V gene TRBV9 combines with J gene TRBJ2-1; 8 nucleotides line up with TRBD2. V lost 4 bases and J lost 9; bases outside the gene matches: 9. Germline loops: CDR1 SGDLS, CDR2 YYNGEE. This CDR3 comprises 14 residues. CDR3 DNA sequence: TGTGCCAGCAGCCCACACCGGACTAGCTTTGAGCAGTTCTTC. Translating it yields CASSPHRTSFEQFF.

The V call is TRBV7-2, the J call TRBJ1-2, with a weak D call TRBD1 (5 bases). This CDR3 region has 11 residues. Germline CDR1 is SGHTA and CDR2 is FQGNSA. V lost 7 bases and J 8 bases, leaving 11 bases between the germline ends. This chain's CDR3 is CASTGASGYTF. Here the CDR3 DNA reads TGTGCCAGCACCGGGGCTAGCGGCTACACCTTC.

This chain uses TRBV9 with TRBJ1-6; 7 bases line up with TRBD1. Germline trimming cut 3 bases from V and 8 bases from J; bases unmatched to any gene: 8. The CDR3 contains 15 residues. Per the germline V gene, CDR1 is SGDLS and CDR2 is YYNGEE. CDR3 sequence reads: CASSATRQGDSPLHF. The CDR3 nucleotides are TGTGCCAGCAGCGCAACCCGACAGGGTGATTCACCCCTCCACTTT. Using reference TRBV9 and TRBJ1-6 for the parts outside the CDR3, the full variable domain is DSGVTQTPKHLITATGQRVTLRCSPRSGDLSVYWYQQSLDQGLQFLIQYYNGEERAKGNILERFSAQQFPDLHSELNLSSLELGDSALYFCASSATRQGDSPLHFGNGTRLTVT.

V is TRBV19 and J is TRBJ1-2; D uncertain. V was shortened by 8 bases and J by 6 bases, with 7 bases between the two germline ends. CDR3 length equals 10 residues. CDR1 is LNHDA, CDR2 SQIVND, per germline (reference sequence). The CDR3 DNA follows: TGTGCCAGTTCTTTCAATGGCTACACCTTC. This codes for CASSFNGYTF.

Only one count was recorded for this clone. The chain joins TRBV14 to TRBJ2-7; 10 bases are a match to TRBD1. The CDR3 runs 18 residues. Germline V gene lookup returns CDR1 SGHDN and CDR2 FVKESK. Unmatched junction bases numbered 20, after V lost 5 bases and J lost 7 bases. The CDR3 DNA sequence: TGTGCCAGCAGCTTCTCCGGGACAGGGGCCCCCATGGGGCGAGAGCAGTACTTC. Residues: CASSFSGTGAPMGREQYF. The whole variable domain, filled in from reference TRBV14 and TRBJ2-7, reads EAGVTQFPSHSVIEKGQTVTLRCDPISGHDNLYWYRRVMGKEIKFLLHFVKESKQDESGMPNNRFLAERTGGTYSTLKVQPAELEDSGVYFCASSFSGTGAPMGREQYFGPGTRLTVT.

The J gene is TRBJ1-2, the V gene TRBV10-3; D not resolved. The CDR3 runs 13 residues. Germline CDR1 ENHRY, CDR2 SYGVKD. Trimming pared 3 bases from V and 4 bases from J, leaving 9 bases between. DNA of the CDR3: TGTGCCATCAGTGAAGGGAAGGGCTATGGCTACACCTTC. Residues: CAISEGKGYGYTF.

The rearrangement links TRBV6-5 to TRBJ1-6; D possibly corresponds to TRBD1 (5 bases). CDR3 length: 16 amino acids. V was trimmed by 2 bases and J by 5 bases, leaving 13 bases between them. Looked up from germline, CDR1 is MNHEY and CDR2 is SVGAGI. This CDR3 reads CASSYKGRQNNSPLHF. The DNA of the CDR3 is TGTGCCAGCAGTTACAAGGGCAGACAGAATAATTCACCCCTCCACTTT.